Below, one T cell receptor beta chain is given with its context. Sequencing was performed with immunoSEQ multiplex PCR; in TCRdb, only in-frame clones are kept and a portion is missing. The repertoire has 13,000 or so clones, over 75% of them found once; the top ten carry 25%. Each of the patients experienced relapse following autologous stem cell transplantation, and their brentuximab vedotin exposure differed. This record belongs to a study of PD-1 blockade in classical Hodgkin lymphoma. The CDR3 runs 15 residues. After removal of 0 bases from V and 5 bases from J, the junction contained 1 base not matched to a gene. Germline lookup yields CDR1 LGHNA and CDR2 YSLEER.

The material was peripheral blood mononuclear cells (PBMCs), obtained at baseline. V and J are TRBV4-3 and TRBJ2-1, with 10 bases that match TRBD2. This sequence originates from a human donor with classical Hodgkin lymphoma. The chain's CDR3 is CASSQEGLADNEQFF. DNA of the CDR3: TGCGCCAGCAGCCAAGAAGGACTAGCGGACAATGAGCAGTTCTTC.